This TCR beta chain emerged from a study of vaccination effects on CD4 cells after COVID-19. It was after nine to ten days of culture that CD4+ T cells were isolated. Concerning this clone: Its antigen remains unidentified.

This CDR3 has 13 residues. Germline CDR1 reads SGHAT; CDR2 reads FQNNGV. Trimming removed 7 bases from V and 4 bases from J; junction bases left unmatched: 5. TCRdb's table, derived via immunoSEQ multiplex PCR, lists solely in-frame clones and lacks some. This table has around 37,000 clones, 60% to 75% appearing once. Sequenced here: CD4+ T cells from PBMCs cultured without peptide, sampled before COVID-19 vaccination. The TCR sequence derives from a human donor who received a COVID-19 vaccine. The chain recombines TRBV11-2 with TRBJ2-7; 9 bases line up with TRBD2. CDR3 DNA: TGTGCCAGCACCCTAGCGGGGAGTTACGAGCAGTACTTC. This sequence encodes CASTLAGSYEQYF.